This TCR beta chain was recovered during a study of blood T cell repertoires in COVID-19. Study-wide context: The study drew acute and convalescent COVID-19 samples from the United States, Italy and Spain.

TCRdb's copy holds only in-frame clones and misses some; the assay was immunoSEQ multiplex PCR. Here the sample spans about 69,000 clones, 65% to 90% being singletons. The specimen sequenced was peripheral blood. The TCR was taken from a man older than 75 with acute or convalescent COVID-19.

CDR3 sequence (DNA): TGTGCCAGCAGCCTACAGAGCTCTGGAAACACCATATATTTT. This gives the protein CASSLQSSGNTIYF. The V call is TRBV7-2, the J call TRBJ1-3; no firm D call. The CDR3 runs to 14 residues. Deletions cut 5 bases from V and 0 bases from J, with 8 bases between. Per germline, CDR1 SGHTA and CDR2 FQGNSA.